This is a list of T cell receptor beta chains from one sample in a study of shared clonotypes between healthy human individuals. Here immunoSEQ multiplex PCR was the method, and the copy in TCRdb shows in-frame clones only, minus some. The sample lists some 2.4 million clones, 93% occurring once. Material: naive CD4+ T cells from PBMCs. These receptors all stem from a man in his late teens or twenties in good health. Some clones in this sample may be carry-over from other donors' samples. The CDR3 runs from the conserved cysteine through the conserved F or W. Each record gives: clone size, D gene, V gene, J gene, CDR3 DNA, CDR3 protein. A D gene is named only where the DNA matches it firmly. Not all rows give a size; the values are once, few, many and, for expanded clones, a class.

>once|TRBD1|TRBV7-7|TRBJ1-3
TGTGCCAGCAGCGCTGGGACAGGGGAATTGTTCGGGTCTGGAAACACCATATATTTT
CASSAGTGELFGSGNTIYF
>few|TRBD1|TRBV6-5|TRBJ1-4
TGTGCCAGCAGCCCTAACAGGGGCCTTCCTCAAAAACTGTTTTTT
CASSPNRGLPQKLFF
>.|.|TRBV30|TRBJ2-3
TGTGCCTGGCAACCTTACTTGGGCAGCACAGATACGCAGTATTTT
CAWQPYLGSTDTQYF
>.|.|TRBV4-3|TRBJ2-7
TGCGCCAGCAGCACAAGCGTAGACGGGCGGGTCGAGCAGTACTTC
CASSTSVDGRVEQYF
>.|.|TRBV15|TRBJ2-7
TGTGCCACCAGCAGAGGACAGGACTACGAGCAGTACTTC
CATSRGQDYEQYF
>once|.|TRBV5-8|TRBJ1-2
TGTGCCAGCAGCTTGGGACCGGTCAGGGACCCTGGCTACACCTTC
CASSLGPVRDPGYTF
>.|.|TRBV9|TRBJ1-3
TGTGCCAGCAGCTTCCAAGGGGGGGACCGTAGCTCTGGAAACACCATATATTTT
CASSFQGGDRSSGNTIYF
>.|TRBD1|TRBV7-2|TRBJ2-3
TGTGCCAGCAGCCCCCGACAGGGGAGGACAGATACGCAGTATTTT
CASSPRQGRTDTQYF
>.|.|TRBV9|TRBJ2-1
TGTGCCAGCAGCGAGACTACGAGGGACAATGAGCAGTTCTTC
CASSETTRDNEQFF
>once|.|TRBV14|TRBJ2-3
TGTGCCAGCAGGCGAGGGCTAGATACAGATACGCAGTATTTT
CASRRGLDTDTQYF
>.|.|TRBV2|TRBJ1-6
TGTGCCAGCAGTGAAGGATTCTCTGGGAATTCACCCCTCCACTTT
CASSEGFSGNSPLHF
>once|.|TRBV28|TRBJ2-7
TGTGCCACCCTCCAACCGGGACGGCAAAATTACGAGCAGTACTTC
CATLQPGRQNYEQYF
>.|.|TRBV11-2|TRBJ2-7
TGTGCCAGCAGCCGAGGAGGAGTCAGGACCTACGAGCAGTACTTC
CASSRGGVRTYEQYF
>.|.|TRBV4-1|TRBJ1-5
TGCGCCAGCAGCCAACTCTTAATTAGGGGGGATCAGCCCCGGCATTTT
CASSQLLIRGDQPRHF
>.|TRBD1|TRBV6-5|TRBJ2-2
TGTGCCAGCAGTTATCCTCAGGGGGCGAACACCGGGGAGCTGTTTTTT
CASSYPQGANTGELFF
>.|.|TRBV5-6|TRBJ1-2
TGTGCCAGCAGCCTATTAAAAGGGTTTCACTATGGCTACACCTTC
CASSLLKGFHYGYTF
>.|.|TRBV5-4|TRBJ1-1
TGTGCCAGCAGTCAAGGACTCATGAACACTGAAGCTTTCTTT
CASSQGLMNTEAFF
>.|.|TRBV6-6|TRBJ1-1
TGTGCCAGCAGTTACTCGCCAGGGAACACTGAAGCTTTCTTT
CASSYSPGNTEAFF
>.|TRBD2|TRBV4-2|TRBJ2-7
TGTGCCAGCAGCCAAGAGGTAGGGACTAGCTACGAGCAGTACTTC
CASSQEVGTSYEQYF
>.|.|TRBV30|TRBJ2-7
TGTGCCTGGAGTCTGGGATCCTCCCGCCACGAGCAGTACTTC
CAWSLGSSRHEQYF
>.|.|TRBV12-5|TRBJ2-7
TGTGCTAGTGGTTTGGTATTAGGGTTTGTAATAACTTACGAGCAGTACTTC
CASGLVLGFVITYEQYF
>once|.|TRBV20-1|TRBJ2-5
TGCAGTGCTAGAGCCGTGACCCAGTACTTC
CSARAVTQYF
>.|TRBD2|TRBV5-4|TRBJ2-1
TGTGCCAGCAGCCCCGGGGGGACTAGCGGAGCCATAGAGCAGTTCTTC
CASSPGGTSGAIEQFF
>.|.|TRBV27|TRBJ2-7
TGTGCCAGCAGCAGAGGGACCGCAGGCTACGAGCAGTACTTC
CASSRGTAGYEQYF
>.|.|TRBV18|TRBJ2-2
TGTGCCAGCTCACCGGCGTACACCGGGGAGCTGTTTTTT
CASSPAYTGELFF
>.|TRBD2|TRBV14|TRBJ2-1
TGTGCCAGCAGCCGATCTACTAGCGGGAGCTGGAATGAGCAGTTCTTC
CASSRSTSGSWNEQFF
>.|.|TRBV29-1|TRBJ1-2
TGCAGCGTTGTTCAGGCGATGAACTATGGCTACACCTTC
CSVVQAMNYGYTF
>.|.|TRBV2|TRBJ2-7
TGTGCCAGCAGCACCGACGCCCGCCTTGTCTACGAGCAGTACTTC
CASSTDARLVYEQYF
>.|.|TRBV28|TRBJ2-1
TGTGCCATCAAAGGGTCGGATGAGCAGTTCTTC
CAIKGSDEQFF
>.|TRBD1|TRBV15|TRBJ2-1
TGTGCCACCAGCAGAACGGTACAGGGGGGAGTCAATGAGCAGTTCTTC
CATSRTVQGGVNEQFF
>.|TRBD2|TRBV4-1|TRBJ2-1
TGCGCCAGCAGCCCCCTAGCGGCATCCTACAATGAGCAGTTCTTC
CASSPLAASYNEQFF
>.|.|TRBV5-1|TRBJ2-1
TGCGCCAGCAGCTTGGGGGAGAGCTCCTACAATGAGCAGTTCTTC
CASSLGESSYNEQFF
>.|.|TRBV30|TRBJ1-3
TGTGCCTGGAGACGAGGTCCCTCCAGGGTGTCCGGAAACACCATATATTTT
CAWRRGPSRVSGNTIYF
>.|.|TRBV6-1|TRBJ2-7
TGTGCCAGCAGTGGCATAGGAGTAAAATCCTACGAGCAGTACTTC
CASSGIGVKSYEQYF
>once|TRBD1|TRBV19|TRBJ2-5
TGTGCCAGTAGTATGAGGGACAGGGAGACCCAGTACTTC
CASSMRDRETQYF
>.|.|TRBV27|TRBJ1-5
TGTGCCAGCAGGCCCAGCAATCAGCCCCAGCATTTT
CASRPSNQPQHF
>.|TRBD1|TRBV5-6|TRBJ2-7
TGTGCCAGCAGCCGGTGGGGACAGTACTACGAGCAGTACTTC
CASSRWGQYYEQYF
>few|.|TRBV30|TRBJ1-5
TGTGCCTGGAGGGCTTCGGGACGGCCCCAGCATTTT
CAWRASGRPQHF
>.|.|TRBV9|TRBJ2-7
TGTGCCAGCAGCGTAGAAGGATCATGGGGTGGGCAGTACTTC
CASSVEGSWGGQYF
>.|.|TRBV7-8|TRBJ2-4
TGTGCCAGCAGCGGGGGGCTTGTGAACATTCAGTACTTC
CASSGGLVNIQYF
>.|TRBD2|TRBV7-2|TRBJ2-3
TGTGCCAGCGCCGCTAGCGGGAGGGGTCTGAGTAAGCAGTATTTT
CASAASGRGLSKQYF
>.|.|TRBV4-1|TRBJ2-7
TGCGCCAGCAGCCAAGAACCGGGTTCAAGCCCCGAGCAGTACTTC
CASSQEPGSSPEQYF
>.|.|TRBV5-1|TRBJ1-5
TGCGCCAGCAGCTTTAGTGGACAGCCCCAGCATTTT
CASSFSGQPQHF
>.|.|TRBV5-1|TRBJ2-1
TGCGCCAGCAGCTTGTCCCTATACGCGGGGAATGAGCAGTTCTTC
CASSLSLYAGNEQFF
>.|.|TRBV28|TRBJ2-1
TGTGCCAGCGGAGCCCCGACTCACTACAATGAGCAGTTCTTC
CASGAPTHYNEQFF
>.|TRBD1|TRBV5-8|TRBJ1-2
TGTGCCAGCAGCCTCAGGACAGGGGGCTTATATGGCTACACCTTC
CASSLRTGGLYGYTF
>.|.|TRBV29-1|TRBJ1-5
TGCAGCGTGAAGAGTAATAGCAATCAGCCCCAGCATTTT
CSVKSNSNQPQHF
>once|.|TRBV5-1|TRBJ2-3
TGCGCCAGCTCCCTTATGGGAGAGAGCACAGATACGCAGTATTTT
CASSLMGESTDTQYF
>.|TRBD2|TRBV7-3|TRBJ2-2
TGTGCCAGCAGCCGAGGATTAGCGGGAGAGGGAGCGAGGGAGCTGTTTTTT
CASSRGLAGEGARELFF